The next 7 T cell receptor beta chains were all read from a single sample in a study of CD8 T cells in Susac syndrome. When the RNA was reverse transcribed, random hexamers were used with an input of roughly 0.45 to 1 ug. TCRdb recomputed calls from the immunoSEQ multiplex PCR reads with MiXCR, one row per CDR3 protein. The repertoire holds about 200,000 distinct CDR3 sequences, with about 93% as singletons. Input material: CD8+ T cells from PBMCs. The source is a human donor with multiple sclerosis.

This chain uses TRBV12-3 or TRBV12-4 with TRBJ1-4; D call uncertain. V was pared by 6 bases and J by 2 bases, with 10 bases between. The CDR3 runs to 14 residues. CDR3 amino acids: CASSQADTNEKLFF. DNA for the CDR3: TGTGCCAGCAGCCAGGCGGACACTAATGAAAAACTGTTTTTT.

The chain uses TRBV9 and TRBJ1-2, with D possibly matching TRBD1 (6 bases). V was cut by 0 bases and J by 4 bases, with 13 bases left in between. This CDR3 spans 15 amino acids. Germline V CDR1 and CDR2: SGDLS, YYNGEE. CDR3 loop: CASSVGGGSAYGYTF. In DNA form, the CDR3 reads TGTGCCAGCAGCGTAGGAGGGGGGAGTGCCTATGGCTACACCTTC. The full variable domain, in which reference TRBV9 and TRBJ1-2 provide the parts outside the CDR3, is DSGVTQTPKHLITATGQRVTLRCSPRSGDLSVYWYQQSLDQGLQFLIQYYNGEERAKGNILERFSAQQFPDLHSELNLSSLELGDSALYFCASSVGGGSAYGYTFGSGTRLTVV.

The chain joins TRBV25-1 to TRBJ2-1; TRBD2 is a possible D gene (6 bases). V shed 0 bases and J shed 10 bases, with 19 bases lying between them. This CDR3 region has 16 residues. Germline assignment: CDR1 MGHDK and CDR2 SYGVNS. The CDR3 here is CASSEYGLASAGEQFF. The DNA for the CDR3 is TGTGCCAGCAGTGAATACGGGCTAGCGTCGGCGGGGGAGCAGTTCTTC.

This clonotype appeared a single time. The V call is TRBV14, the J call TRBJ1-5; 7 bases fit TRBD1. V dropped 4 bases and J dropped 5; count of bases not matched to a gene: 14. CDR3 size: 17 residues. CDR1 is SGHDN and CDR2 is FVKESK in the germline V gene. The CDR3 sequence: CASSPRGVGGAYQPQHF. CDR3 DNA sequence: TGTGCCAGCAGCCCCCGGGGGGTAGGGGGCGCTTATCAGCCCCAGCATTTT.

The chain employs TRBV14 and TRBJ1-1; D might be TRBD1 (5 bases). V was pared by 4 bases and J by 6 bases, with 12 bases between. The germline V gene has CDR1 SGHDN and CDR2 FVKESK. CDR3 length: 13 amino acids. CDR3 sequence reads: CASSRKGWAEAFF. In DNA form, the CDR3 reads TGTGCCAGCAGCCGTAAGGGGTGGGCTGAAGCTTTCTTT.

The V and J genes are TRBV7-9 and TRBJ2-1, with unresolved D. V shed 5 bases and J shed 5 bases, with 10 bases lying between them. This CDR3 spans 13 amino acids. Germline V gene data show CDR1 as SEHNR and CDR2 as FQNEAQ (reference sequence). The CDR3 nucleotides read TGTGCCAGCAGCGGGCAGTATCACAATGAGCAGTTCTTC. Its protein product is CASSGQYHNEQFF.

V and J are TRBV5-6 and TRBJ2-1; D is undetermined. V was clipped by 3 bases and J by 4 bases, with 5 bases between them. The CDR3 is made up of 12 amino acids. CDR1 and CDR2 from the germline V gene are SGHDT and YYEEEE. The CDR3 spells CASSSQYNEQFF. Written as DNA, the CDR3 is TGTGCCAGCAGCTCCCAGTACAATGAGCAGTTCTTC.